Detailed here is one T cell receptor beta chain. The clone's antigen remains unknown. Base qualities are not recorded, but no much larger clone differs from it by a single base. This sample was taken from a study of fetal regulatory T cell absence and autoimmunity (dated by TCRdb to about 2017). With regard to the full study: Exocrine pancreas autoimmunity was seen in the IPEX patients without clinical diabetes. Beyond this particular receptor, the publication reports: Cord blood and pancreas had broadly similar TRB gene family usage, resembling published neonatal and adult repertoires. The oligoclonal enrichment was interpreted as supporting antigen-driven autoimmunity in the pancreas before birth in IPEX syndrome. The TCR compartment showed significant oligoclonal enrichment in pancreas versus cord blood, with some top clones over 85-fold enriched.

On the immunoSEQ human TCRbeta survey platform, a two-step multiplex PCR amplified and barcoded the TCRbeta CDR3 regions. Sequencing of the libraries was done on Illumina instruments, and IgH was sequenced in parallel from the same samples. Under the source paper's analysis protocol: To remove PCR and sequencing errors, raw reads were filtered against the IMGT V, D, J definitions and then binned using a nearest-neighbor algorithm. A clone was defined as an identical nucleotide sequence, and differential abundance between tissues was tested with a Fisher exact test for each clone using a pFDR threshold of p<0.01. Clones with frequencies too low for statistical inference were excluded by a minimum inclusion filter of 10 in either sample. Pairwise clonal comparisons used the immunoSEQ Analyzer, and gene family usage was assessed with IMGT tools. The table was pulled from immuneACCESS by TCRdb, which kept in-frame rearrangements only. Such tables lose some clones; where checked, under half of the loss comes from unresolved V genes, and the rest has no known cause. V and J calls plus clone size are reproduced from that table; the DNA served to infer D and trimming. The sample yields approximately 94,000 clones; about 78% were counted once. The top ten constitute about 2.1% of the sample.

Looking up the germline V gene (reference sequence) yields CDR1 SEHNR and CDR2 FQNEAQ. Trimming at the junction amounts to 5 bases on V and 3 bases on J, and the germline ends lie 20 bases apart. Including cysteine and phenylalanine, the CDR3 has 16 amino acids. Only CDR3 DNA remains: 48 bases, in frame from the first base. Genomic DNA obtained from frozen pancreas tissue was processed for repertoire sequencing. The DNeasy Blood and Tissue Kit was used to extract about 2-3.3 ug of genomic DNA from either umbilical cord blood or frozen pancreas. The origin of this receptor is a male donor with IPEX syndrome. Sequenced sample: pancreas tissue. The rearrangement joined TRBV7-9 to TRBJ2-7; the D gene lacks a confident call. The encoded CDR3 is CASSLSSAPRGYEQYF. The sequenced DNA: TGTGCCAGCAGCCTCAGCTCCGCCCCACGCGGCTACGAGCAGTACTTC.